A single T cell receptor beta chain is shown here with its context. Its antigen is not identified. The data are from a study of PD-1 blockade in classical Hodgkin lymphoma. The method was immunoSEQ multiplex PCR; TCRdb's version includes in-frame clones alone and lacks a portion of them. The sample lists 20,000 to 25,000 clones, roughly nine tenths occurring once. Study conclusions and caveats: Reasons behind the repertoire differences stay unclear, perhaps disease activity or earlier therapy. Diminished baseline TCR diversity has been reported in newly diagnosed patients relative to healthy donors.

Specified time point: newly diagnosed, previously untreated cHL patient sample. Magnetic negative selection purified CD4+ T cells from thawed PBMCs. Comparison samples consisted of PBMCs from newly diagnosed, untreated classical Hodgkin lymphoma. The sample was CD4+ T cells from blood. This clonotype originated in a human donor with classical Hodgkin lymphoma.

The CDR3 nucleotides read TGTGCCAGCGGGGGGACTTTTTCCTACGAGCAGTACTTC. Translating gives CASGGTFSYEQYF. The chain links TRBV2 to TRBJ2-7; D might be TRBD2 (6 bases). CDR1 is SNHLY and CDR2 is FYNNEI in the germline V gene. Trimming removed 8 bases at V and 1 base at J, with 12 bases between. The CDR3 extends over 13 amino acids.